This TCR beta chain originates from a study of cytomegalovirus exposure and HLA in healthy donors. A note on this clone: What it binds is not known.

Study-wide points: Listed as cytomegalovirus-associated were 150 or so TCR beta chains.

The V segment lost 1 base and the J segment 5 bases; nucleotides outside the gene matches: 3. The CDR3 runs 15 residues. CDR1 LGHNA and CDR2 YSLEER come from the germline V gene. PCR used 60 Vbeta primers and 13 Jbeta primers. Only in-frame clones appear in the TCRdb table, and some are missing; sequencing was by immunoSEQ multiplex PCR. The data contain around 100,000 clones, about 80% of them singletons. Sequences were obtained from PBMCs. The chain employs TRBV4-3 and TRBJ1-4; TRBD1 agrees at 8 bases. The sequence came from a woman aged 40 to 50 in good health and CMV-seronegative. In nucleotides, the CDR3 is TGCGCCAGCAGCCAAGGACAGGGGCGGAATGAAAAACTGTTTTTT. Translated: CASSQGQGRNEKLFF.